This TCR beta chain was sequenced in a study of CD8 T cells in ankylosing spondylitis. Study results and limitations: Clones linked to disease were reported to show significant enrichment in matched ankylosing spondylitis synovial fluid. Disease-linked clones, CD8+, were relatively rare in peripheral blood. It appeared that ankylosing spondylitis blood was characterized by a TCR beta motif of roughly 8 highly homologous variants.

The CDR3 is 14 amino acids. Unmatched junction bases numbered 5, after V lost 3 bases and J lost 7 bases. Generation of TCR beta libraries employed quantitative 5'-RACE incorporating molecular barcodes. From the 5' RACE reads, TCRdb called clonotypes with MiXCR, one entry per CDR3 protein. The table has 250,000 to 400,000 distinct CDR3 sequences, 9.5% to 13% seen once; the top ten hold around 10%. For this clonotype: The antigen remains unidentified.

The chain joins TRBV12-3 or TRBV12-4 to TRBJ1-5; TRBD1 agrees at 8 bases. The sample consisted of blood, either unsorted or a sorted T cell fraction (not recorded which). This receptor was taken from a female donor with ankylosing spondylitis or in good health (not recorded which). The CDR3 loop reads CASSFRTGSQPQHF. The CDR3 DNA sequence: TGTGCCAGCAGTTTCCGGACAGGGTCCCAGCCCCAGCATTTT.